The clone carrying this T cell receptor (beta chain) was recorded at least ten times. The read terminates 3 residues before the CDR3 end, so the remaining end is supplied by the germline J gene. This specimen belongs to a study of T cell clonality in common variable immunodeficiency. Repertoires were generated with immunoSEQ multiplex PCR, while TCRdb's copy carries only in-frame clones and drops some. Sampling found 50,000 to 60,000 clones, none seen once. Blood samples were heparinized, roughly 4.5 to 8.5 ml per donor. Germline V CDR1 and CDR2: SGHVS, FQNEAQ. Germline trimming cut 5 bases from V and 2 bases from J; bases unmatched to any gene: 3. This CDR3 has 15 amino acids.

The V call is TRBV7-8, the J call TRBJ2-7; 13 bases line up with TRBD2. This receptor was taken from a person aged 18 to 75 in good health. The sample was peripheral blood mononuclear cells. This chain's CDR3 is CASSGGLAGPYEQYF. The sequenced CDR3 bases are TGTGCCAGCAGCGGGGGACTAGCGGGACCCTACGAG.